The 27 T cell receptor beta chains below all came from one sample that was sequenced in a study of post-analysis software for immune sequencing data. Study-wide points: The study found TRBV5-6, TRBV5-1 and TRBV20-1 among four to six TRBV segments more frequent in patients than controls.

Unique molecular identifiers tagged the TCR beta cDNA libraries. In TCRdb, the PCR reads were re-called with MiXCR into one record per CDR3 protein. The sample has hundreds of thousands of distinct CDR3 sequences, just under 30% seen once. These receptors have no known antigen. The source material was blood. Receptors were obtained from a girl aged 5 to 17 with multiple sclerosis.

This clonotype was recorded many times. The chain has TRBV7-2 and TRBJ2-5, with D perhaps TRBD1 (5 bases). Germline V gene sequence: CDR1 SGHTA, CDR2 FQGNSA. Trimming removed 7 bases from V and 5 bases from J, with 17 bases in between. The CDR3 is made up of 14 amino acids. The CDR3 DNA reads as TGTGCCAGCACTTTAGGGGCGTTGGGGGAGACCCAGTACTTC. Translating it yields CASTLGALGETQYF. The variable domain in full, with the rest retrieved from reference TRBV7-2 and TRBJ2-5, is GAGVSQSPSNKVTEKGKDVELRCDPISGHTALYWYRQSLGQGLEFLIYFQGNSAPDKSGLPSDRFSAERTGGSVSTLTIQRTQQEDSAVYLCASTLGALGETQYFGPGTRLLVL.

The gene calls are TRBV2 and TRBJ2-7, with no clear D. The J call may be faulty, since TRBJ2-4 better matches the DNA end. The CDR3 loop spans 13 amino acids. Germline loops: CDR1 SNHLY, CDR2 FYNNEI. CDR3 sequence reads: CASSEGLQNIQYF. The CDR3 nucleotides are TGTGCCAGCAGTGAAGGGCTTCAAAACATTCAGTACTTC.

This chain links TRBV6-6 with TRBJ2-4, with a weak D call TRBD1 (5 bases). The DNA end is a closer match to TRBJ2-5, so the J assignment may be wrong. The CDR3 consists of 14 residues. Germline lookup yields CDR1 MNHNY and CDR2 SVGAGI (reference sequence). This CDR3 reads CASSYQTAEETQYF. The DNA of the CDR3 is TGTGCCAGCAGTTACCAGACAGCTGAAGAGACCCAGTACTTC.

This clonotype has only a few counts. The DNA of the CDR3 is TGTGCCACCAGTGACCCGGACAGGGGGCAGGACAATGAGCAGTTCTTC. Encoded protein: CATSDPDRGQDNEQFF. V and J are TRBV24-1 and TRBJ2-1; TRBD1 aligns across 11 bases. J was trimmed by 5 bases and V by 4 bases; bases with no gene match: 6. The CDR3 totals 16 residues. Germline V lookup: CDR1 KGHDR, CDR2 SFDVKD.

The J gene is TRBJ2-7, the V gene TRBV6-6; TRBD2 aligns across 9 bases. With V trimmed by 0 bases and J by 1 base, 7 bases remained unmatched. This CDR3 is built from 17 residues. Germline lookup yields CDR1 MNHNY and CDR2 SVGAGI (reference sequence). CDR3 sequence: CASSYSASGKPSYEQYF. CDR3 bases: TGTGCCAGCAGTTACTCGGCTAGCGGGAAACCATCCTACGAGCAGTACTTC.

J is TRBJ2-1 and V is TRBV29-1, with D possibly matching TRBD1 (6 bases). CDR1 is SQVTM and CDR2 is ANQGSEA in the germline V gene. The V end lost 8 bases, the J end lost 13 bases, and 30 bases lay between the germline ends. There are 15 residues in the CDR3. The DNA of the CDR3 is TGCAGCACCCGTCCAGGTTGGGCAGGGGAAGAGACCCAGTTCTTC. Amino acids: CSTRPGWAGEETQFF.

The chain carries TRBV7-9 and TRBJ2-2; D perhaps matches TRBD1 (6 bases). Trimming cost V 6 bases and J 0 bases, with 11 bases left between them. The germline V gene has CDR1 SEHNR and CDR2 FQNEAQ (reference sequence). The CDR3 is made up of 15 amino acids. CDR3 protein: CASSPRTANTGELFF. CDR3 bases: TGTGCCAGCAGTCCAAGGACAGCGAACACCGGGGAGCTGTTTTTT.

V is TRBV7-9 and J is TRBJ2-3; the D gene is possibly TRBD2 (6 bases). Trimming pared 11 bases from V and 8 bases from J, leaving 14 bases between. Germline lookup yields CDR1 SEHNR and CDR2 FQNEAQ (reference sequence). The CDR3 covers 11 residues. CDR3 nucleotide sequence: TGTGCCGGAGGGCGCGCGGGTACGCAGTATTTT. Translation: CAGGRAGTQYF.

Concerning this clonotype itself: This may come from a read error, since a much larger clone is one base off. This sequence joins TRBV20-1 and TRBJ2-5, with 7 bases that match TRBD1. This CDR3 region has 12 residues. Per the germline V gene, CDR1 is DFQATT and CDR2 is SNEGSKA (reference sequence). Here the CDR3 DNA reads TGCAGGGCTTCATCAGGGGGAGAGACCCAGTACTTC. Translating it yields CRASSGGETQYF.

This clonotype was counted between two and nine times. The V and J genes are TRBV20-1 and TRBJ2-7; 12 bases align to TRBD2. The CDR3 contains 14 residues. V lost 4 bases to trimming and J lost 4 bases; unmatched junction nucleotides: 5. Germline CDR1 reads DFQATT; CDR2 reads SNEGSKA (reference sequence). The CDR3 here is CSAIRLAGEYEQYF. CDR3 nucleotides: TGCAGTGCTATTCGACTAGCGGGAGAGTACGAGCAGTACTTC.

The chain employs TRBV4-1 and TRBJ2-1; TRBD1 or TRBD2 may be the D gene (5 bases each). Per the germline V gene, CDR1 is MGHRA and CDR2 is YSYEKL. The CDR3 is 15 residues long. V was cut by 6 bases and J by 8 bases, with 20 bases left in between. Here the CDR3 DNA reads TGCGCCAGCAGGCACGAAGGGCAGGGACGGCATGAGCAGTTCTTC. Protein sequence: CASRHEGQGRHEQFF.

This chain connects TRBV3-1 to TRBJ2-4, with D perhaps matching TRBD1 (6 bases). The J call may be faulty, since TRBJ2-7 better matches the DNA end. Germline V gives CDR1 LGHDT, CDR2 YNNKEL (reference sequence). This CDR3 is 16 amino acids long. The CDR3 nucleotides read TGTGCCAGCAGCCAGGTAACAGGGCTTCGGGGACACGAGCAGTACTTC. Amino acid sequence: CASSQVTGLRGHEQYF.

The rearrangement links TRBV5-1 to TRBJ2-1, with 10 nucleotides matching TRBD2. The CDR3 totals 18 residues. Germline assignment: CDR1 SGHRS and CDR2 YFSETQ. The ends lost 3 bases at V and 0 bases at J; junction bases unmatched: 9. The CDR3 nucleotides are TGCGCCAGCAGCTCCGGACCAGCGGGGGGGAGCTCCTACAATGAGCAGTTCTTC. It specifies CASSSGPAGGSSYNEQFF. The whole variable domain, filled in from reference TRBV5-1 and TRBJ2-1, reads KAGVTQTPRYLIKTRGQQVTLSCSPISGHRSVSWYQQTPGQGLQFLFEYFSETQRNKGNFPGRFSGRQFSNSRSEMNVSTLELGDSALYLCASSSGPAGGSSYNEQFFGPGTRLTVL.

The chain employs TRBV18 and TRBJ2-1; D is perhaps TRBD2 (7 bases). CDR1 and CDR2 from the germline V gene are KGHSH and LQKENI. This CDR3 has 14 residues. V was trimmed by 6 bases and J by 2 bases, leaving 11 bases between them. The CDR3 is CASSEGGAYNEQFF. The DNA of the CDR3 is TGTGCCAGCTCCGAGGGGGGGGCCTACAATGAGCAGTTCTTC.

This clonotype was seen more than once but under ten times. V is TRBV28 and J is TRBJ2-3; TRBD1 agrees at 9 bases. The CDR3 is 15 amino acids. Per the germline V gene, CDR1 is MDHEN and CDR2 is SYDVKM. The V segment lost 6 bases and the J segment 5 bases; nucleotides outside the gene matches: 9. In DNA form, the CDR3 reads TGTGCCAGCAGACCACCGGGACAGGGATTAGATACGCAGTATTTT. As protein: CASRPPGQGLDTQYF.

The chain combines TRBV28 with TRBJ1-5; maybe TRBD1 (6 bases). The CDR3 runs 14 residues. Germline CDR1 is MDHEN and CDR2 is SYDVKM. The germline V and J ends were trimmed by 5 bases and 5 bases, with 13 bases remaining between them. CDR3 in DNA: TGTGCCAGCAGTAGTAGTACAGGGTATCAGCCCCAGCATTTT. Protein sequence: CASSSSTGYQPQHF.

The rearrangement uses TRBV27 and TRBJ2-1; perhaps D is TRBD1 or TRBD2 (5 bases each). The CDR3 contains 17 residues. Trimming removed 1 base from V and 0 bases from J, with 13 bases in between. Germline V lookup: CDR1 MNHEY, CDR2 SMNVEV (reference sequence). Written as DNA, the CDR3 is TGTGCCAGCAGTTTATGGTGGGACCGTCCCTCCTACAATGAGCAGTTCTTC. It is translated as CASSLWWDRPSYNEQFF.

This clonotype was counted a few times. In DNA form, the CDR3 reads TGTGCCAGCACCTACGCGGGCGGGAGACTTTACAATGAGCAGTTCTTC. Amino acid sequence: CASTYAGGRLYNEQFF. The chain couples TRBV28 to TRBJ2-1; TRBD2 matches 7 bases. The germline V gene has CDR1 MDHEN and CDR2 SYDVKM. Unmatched junction bases numbered 13, after V lost 7 bases and J lost 4 bases. This CDR3 has 16 residues.

There are a few counts of this clonotype. The rearrangement joins TRBV12-3 or TRBV12-4 to TRBJ2-3; D may correspond to TRBD1 or TRBD2 (5 bases each). V gave up 3 bases and J gave up 2 bases, with 9 bases separating them. This CDR3 region has 14 residues. The CDR3 nucleotides are TGTGCCAGCAGTTTTTGGGACGTCACAGATACGCAGTATTTT. Amino acid sequence: CASSFWDVTDTQYF.

Comments on this clonotype: Possible read error: a much larger clone is one base away. The chain is built from TRBV5-1 and TRBJ2-7, with TRBD1 identical over 7 bases. Germline CDR1 and CDR2: SGHRS and YFSETQ. The CDR3 consists of 13 residues. For the CDR3, the DNA is TGCGCCGGCAGCTCCTGGACAGGCTACGAGCAGTACTTC. Translated, it gives CAGSSWTGYEQYF.

This chain uses TRBV9 with TRBJ2-5, with 8 bases fitting TRBD2. Per germline, CDR1 SGDLS and CDR2 YYNGEE. The V and J ends lost 5 bases and 10 bases, in that order; junction bases with no gene match: 4. The CDR3 loop spans 11 amino acids. For the CDR3, the DNA is TGTGCCAGCAGTAACGGGAGGGACCAGTACTTC. It yields the protein CASSNGRDQYF.

The chain carries TRBV7-2 and TRBJ2-5; 9 nucleotides match TRBD1. V was clipped by 4 bases and J by 7 bases; unmatched bases: 7. Germline CDR1 reads SGHTA; CDR2 reads FQGNSA. The CDR3 is 14 residues long. CDR3 sequence reads: CASSSTGTGLTQYF. CDR3 sequence (DNA): TGTGCCAGCAGCTCAACCGGGACAGGGTTGACCCAGTACTTC. Full variable domain (remainder filled in from reference TRBV7-2 and TRBJ2-5): GAGVSQSPSNKVTEKGKDVELRCDPISGHTALYWYRQSLGQGLEFLIYFQGNSAPDKSGLPSDRFSAERTGGSVSTLTIQRTQQEDSAVYLCASSSTGTGLTQYFGPGTRLLVL.

Notes on this clonotype: Its ends do not fully match the called genes, so a read error is possible. The V call is TRBV20-1, the J call TRBJ1-5, with 9 nucleotides matching TRBD1. CDR3 length equals 14 residues. Germline CDR1 and CDR2: DFQATT and SNEGSKA (reference sequence). CDR3 amino acids: CSTRARDRVGPQHF. CDR3 nucleotide sequence: TGCAGTACTAGAGCTCGGGACAGGGTAGGGCCCCAGCATTTT.

CDR3 DNA sequence: TGTGCCAGCAGTACAGACAGACCGGCGCTGGTTTTCAAAAACATTCAGTACTTC. Its protein is CASSTDRPALVFKNIQYF. The chain employs TRBV28 and TRBJ2-4, with D possibly matching TRBD1 (5 bases). Trimming shortened V by 5 bases and J by 3 bases, and 23 bases separated the two germline ends. The CDR3 length is 18 residues. Germline V gene sequence: CDR1 MDHEN, CDR2 SYDVKM.

J is TRBJ2-7 and V is TRBV6-1; no clear D. CDR1 MNHNS and CDR2 SASEGT come from the germline V gene. The length of the CDR3 is 14 residues. The ends were cut back, 9 bases at V and 1 base at J, with 16 bases in the middle. CDR3 coding DNA: TGTGCCAGTGGACGGGCTAGTGCTTCCTACGAGCAGTACGTC. Amino acids: CASGRASASYEQYV.

The chain couples TRBV6-2 or TRBV6-3 to TRBJ2-5; the D is unclear. Germline V gene lookup returns CDR1 MNHEY and CDR2 SVGEGT. The CDR3 is made up of 13 amino acids. The germline V and J ends were trimmed by 1 base and 3 bases, with 6 bases remaining between them. CDR3 amino acids: CASSYWTKETQYF. CDR3 coding DNA: TGTGCCAGCAGTTACTGGACGAAAGAGACCCAGTACTTC.

This chain joins TRBV4-2 and TRBJ2-1; the match to TRBD2 covers 12 bases. Trimming cost V 3 bases and J 4 bases; bases outside gene matches: 4. CDR3 size: 16 residues. The germline gives CDR1 LGHNA, CDR2 YNFKEQ. CDR3 in DNA: TGTGCCAGCAGCCAGAAACTAGCGGGGGGATACAATGAGCAGTTCTTC. Residues: CASSQKLAGGYNEQFF.